The 24 T cell receptor beta chains listed next were all sequenced from one sample in a study of blood T cells in healthy people across ages. Using a J-beta primer mix together with a sample-barcoded 5' primer, a second PCR was run for roughly 7 to 11 cycles. TCRdb fed the 5' RACE reads into MiXCR, producing one record per CDR3 protein. The repertoire holds 760,000 or so distinct CDR3 sequences, roughly 25% seen once, with more than 7.5% in the top ten. Separately, the same data were catalogued under a study of T cells of mothers and their children.

The sample consisted of blood. These receptor sequences come from a boy aged 5-17 years in good health.

The genes are TRBV29-1 and TRBJ2-1; 8 bases map to TRBD2. J gave up 11 bases and V 0 bases, and 9 bases lay outside the gene matches. The length of the CDR3 is 14 residues. The germline gives CDR1 SQVTM, CDR2 ANQGSEA. CDR3 region: CSVEDPTGGSQQFF. DNA for the CDR3: TGCAGCGTTGAAGATCCTACGGGGGGGAGTCAGCAGTTCTTC.

This clonotype was counted only a few times. V and J are TRBV11-2 and TRBJ1-1, with unresolved D. The germline V gene has CDR1 SGHAT and CDR2 FQNNGV. Trimming cost V 5 bases and J 3 bases, with 13 bases left between them. This CDR3 has 14 residues. The CDR3 loop is CASSPLSSHTEAFF. CDR3 nucleotides: TGTGCCAGCAGCCCTTTAAGCAGTCACACTGAAGCTTTCTTT.

V usage is TRBV7-9 and J usage is TRBJ2-7; D is perhaps TRBD2 (7 bases). The CDR3 length is 17 residues. Deletions cut 5 bases from V and 0 bases from J, with 20 bases between. The germline gives CDR1 SEHNR, CDR2 FQNEAQ (reference sequence). CDR3 protein: CASSGGATKMISYEQYF. CDR3 bases: TGTGCCAGCAGCGGGGGGGCCACAAAGATGATCTCCTACGAGCAGTACTTC.

This clonotype occurred a few times. V and J are TRBV5-1 and TRBJ2-5; no reliable D call. The J call is in doubt because the DNA end fits TRBJ2-7 better. This CDR3 has 14 amino acids. Germline CDR1 and CDR2: SGHRS and YFSETQ. The DNA of the CDR3 is TGCGCCAGCAGCTTGGGCCCCTCAAACTACGAGCAGTACTTC. It yields the protein CASSLGPSNYEQYF.

This clonotype was counted a single time. The V and J genes are TRBV21-1 and TRBJ1-1; TRBD1, the D gene given by the table, was not confirmed from the DNA. TRBV21-1 is labeled a pseudogene. The length of the CDR3 is 13 residues. CDR3 sequence reads: CASTPYSNTEAFF. CDR3 sequence (DNA): TGTGCCAGCACCCCTTATTCGAACACTGAAGCTTTCTTT.

This sequence joins TRBV5-1 and TRBJ2-3; 7 nucleotides match TRBD2. This CDR3 has 14 amino acids. CDR1 and CDR2 (germline): SGHRS, YFSETQ. V shed 2 bases, J shed 4 bases, and the junction held 4 bases outside the gene matches. The CDR3 protein is CASSFTGGSDTQYF. DNA of the CDR3: TGCGCCAGCAGCTTCACCGGGGGGTCAGATACGCAGTATTTT.

The chain combines TRBV29-1 with TRBJ2-5; the D gene is possibly TRBD2 (7 bases). The tail of the sequence fits TRBJ2-1 better, so the J call may be wrong. From germline, CDR1 is SQVTM and CDR2 ANQGSEA. The CDR3 has 11 amino acids. This CDR3 reads CSVNRGAEQFF. The DNA for the CDR3 is TGCAGCGTCAACCGGGGGGCTGAGCAGTTCTTC.

The rearrangement joins TRBV12-3 or TRBV12-4 to TRBJ2-1; 11 bases line up with TRBD2. The CDR3 has 16 residues. Trimming cost V 1 base and J 8 bases; bases outside gene matches: 7. CDR3 bases: TGTGCCAGCAGTTTAGATACTAGCGGGAGTCGGGATGAGCAGTTCTTC. As protein: CASSLDTSGSRDEQFF.

The chain couples TRBV11-3 to TRBJ1-1, with D uncertain. Germline V gene lookup returns CDR1 SGHNT and CDR2 YENEEA. Trimming stripped 6 bases from V and 4 bases from J, with 18 bases between. The length of the CDR3 is 15 residues. In nucleotides, the CDR3 is TGTGCCAGCAGGTCCGGGAGGCCGGAGGGCACTGAAGCTTTCTTT. Its translation: CASRSGRPEGTEAFF.

The chain is built from TRBV29-1 and TRBJ2-3; D gene ambiguous. The CDR3 is 13 residues long. Germline assignment: CDR1 SQVTM and CDR2 ANQGSEA. Between the trimmed V and J ends, which lost 6 bases and 2 bases, there was a span of 12 bases. CDR3 sequence: CSVRQTLTDTQYF. CDR3 nucleotides: TGCAGCGTGCGTCAGACCCTCACAGATACGCAGTATTTT.

A remark on this clonotype: Its ends do not fully match the called genes, so a read error is possible. The chain joins TRBV4-1 to TRBJ2-7; D is unclear. Germline V gives CDR1 MGHRA, CDR2 YSYEKL. The length of the CDR3 is 14 residues. CDR3 nucleotides: TGCGCCAGCAGCCAAGGTGAGGTATCCTACGAGCGGTACTTC. Its translation is CASSQGEVSYERYF.

V usage is TRBV20-1 and J usage is TRBJ2-4, with D maybe TRBD1 (6 bases). The CDR3 has 14 amino acids. CDR1 and CDR2 from the germline V gene are DFQATT and SNEGSKA (reference sequence). The germline V and J ends were trimmed by 6 bases and 0 bases, with 12 bases remaining between them. CDR3 amino acids: CSASDRRAKNIQYF. The CDR3 bases are TGCAGTGCGTCTGACAGGAGAGCCAAAAACATTCAGTACTTC.

This clonotype was picked up a small number of times. The chain is built from TRBV2 and TRBJ2-1; TRBD2 might be the D (5 bases). Trimming cost V 7 bases and J 8 bases, with 15 bases left between them. Per germline, CDR1 SNHLY and CDR2 FYNNEI. The CDR3 is 13 amino acids. Here the CDR3 reads CASTGLAFYEQFF. CDR3 in DNA: TGTGCCAGCACCGGCCTAGCCTTCTATGAGCAGTTCTTC.

This chain links TRBV12-3 or TRBV12-4 with TRBJ2-2; no firm D call. The CDR3 consists of 12 residues. The germline V and J ends were trimmed by 2 bases and 7 bases, with 5 bases remaining between them. The DNA of the CDR3 is TGTGCCAGCAGTTTATGGGACGGGGAGCTGTTTTTT. It translates to CASSLWDGELFF.

The rearrangement joins TRBV2 to TRBJ2-4; D not certain. The CDR3 has 14 amino acids. V gave up 4 bases and J gave up 6 bases, with 13 bases separating them. The germline gives CDR1 SNHLY, CDR2 FYNNEI. CDR3: CASSAAPMGNIQYF. In DNA form, the CDR3 reads TGTGCCAGCAGTGCCGCCCCGATGGGAAACATTCAGTACTTC. Together with reference TRBV2 and TRBJ2-4, the CDR3 gives the full variable domain: EPEVTQTPSHQVTQMGQEVILRCVPISNHLYFYWYRQILGQKVEFLVSFYNNEISEKSEIFDDQFSVERPDGSNFTLKIRSTKLEDSAMYFCASSAAPMGNIQYFGAGTRLSVL.

The chain combines TRBV20-1 with TRBJ2-1; possibly TRBD2 for D (5 bases). The CDR3 has 11 residues. The V gene lost 3 bases and the J gene lost 10 bases, with 10 bases spanning the gap. From germline, CDR1 is DFQATT and CDR2 SNEGSKA (reference sequence). The CDR3 DNA follows: TGCAGTGCTAGTGAGGGCGGGGAGCAGTTCTTC. Its protein is CSASEGGEQFF.

The chain uses TRBV2 and TRBJ1-1, with a possible D match to TRBD1 (6 bases). Germline V CDR1 and CDR2: SNHLY, FYNNEI. The ends were cut back, 1 base at V and 4 bases at J, with 10 bases in the middle. There are 14 residues in the CDR3. The CDR3 DNA reads TGTGCCAGCAGTGAAGTAGGGGGGCGCACTGAAGCTTTCTTT. It translates to CASSEVGGRTEAFF.

This clonotype has only a few counts. This chain joins TRBV6-5 and TRBJ1-1; D unresolved. The V gene's germline CDR1 is MNHEY and CDR2 SVGAGI. The CDR3 is 9 amino acids. CDR3 coding DNA: TGTTTCAAGGAGGCTGAAGCTTTCTTT. This codes for CFKEAEAFF.

The chain couples TRBV4-1 to TRBJ2-1, with TRBD2 matching over 11 bases. The CDR3 loop spans 16 amino acids. Trimming at V came to 4 bases and at J to 7 bases, leaving 9 bases not matched to a gene. Per germline, CDR1 MGHRA and CDR2 YSYEKL. The CDR3 DNA reads TGCGCCAGCAGCCTTTTAGCGGGAGGGCCGAGGAATGAGCAGTTCTTC. Amino acids: CASSLLAGGPRNEQFF.

Concerning this clonotype: Sequence at one end of the junction differs from germline and may be a read error. The chain has TRBV7-7 and TRBJ1-1; a weak D match, TRBD1 (5 bases). CDR1 SSHAT and CDR2 FNYEAQ come from the germline V gene (reference sequence). The CDR3 consists of 13 residues. CDR3 sequence: CASSPAGTTEAFF. The CDR3 DNA reads TGTGCTAGCAGCCCCGCCGGGACGACTGAAGCTTTCTTT.

This clonotype was detected a few times. The V gene is TRBV29-1, the J gene TRBJ2-3; possibly TRBD2 for D (5 bases). Germline CDR1 is SQVTM and CDR2 is ANQGSEA. Between the trimmed V and J ends, which lost 8 bases and 2 bases, there was a span of 11 bases. The CDR3 is 12 residues long. CDR3 sequence reads: CSTRVNTDTQYF. Here the CDR3 DNA reads TGCAGCACTAGGGTGAACACAGATACGCAGTATTTT.

V gene TRBV15 combines with J gene TRBJ2-5; D call uncertain. Looked up from germline, CDR1 is LNHNV and CDR2 is YYDKDF (reference sequence). The CDR3 has 13 residues. The ends were cut back, 9 bases at V and 1 base at J, with 12 bases in the middle. For the CDR3, the DNA is TGTGCCACGTCAACCGGGCTCCAAGAGACCCAGTACTTC. It codes for CATSTGLQETQYF.

The rearrangement links TRBV2 to TRBJ1-6; perhaps TRBD1 as D (5 bases). The CDR3 covers 16 residues. Trimming took off 0 bases at V and 4 bases at J, with 10 bases between the two ends. Germline V gene sequence: CDR1 SNHLY, CDR2 FYNNEI. Here the CDR3 reads CASSEATDTYNSPLHF. CDR3 in DNA: TGTGCCAGCAGTGAAGCGACAGATACATATAATTCACCCCTCCACTTT.

The CDR3 is CASSLGLANEKLFF. The CDR3 bases are TGTGCCAGCAGCTTAGGTCTCGCTAATGAAAAACTGTTTTTT. The chain has TRBV7-2 and TRBJ1-4; D is undetermined. Looked up from germline, CDR1 is SGHTA and CDR2 is FQGNSA. The CDR3 spans 14 residues. Deletions cut 1 base from V and 3 bases from J, with 6 bases between.